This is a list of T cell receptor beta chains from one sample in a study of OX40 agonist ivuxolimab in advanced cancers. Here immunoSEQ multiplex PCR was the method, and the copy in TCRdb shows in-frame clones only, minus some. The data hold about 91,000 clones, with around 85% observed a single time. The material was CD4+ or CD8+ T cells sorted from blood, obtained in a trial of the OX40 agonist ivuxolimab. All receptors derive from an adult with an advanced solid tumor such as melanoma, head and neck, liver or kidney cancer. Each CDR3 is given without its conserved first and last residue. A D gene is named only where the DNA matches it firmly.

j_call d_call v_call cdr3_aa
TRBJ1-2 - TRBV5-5 ASTPGPPSYGYT
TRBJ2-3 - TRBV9 ASSVVKAGSWVTDTQY
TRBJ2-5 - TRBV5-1 ASSVLRQETQY
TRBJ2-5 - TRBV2 ASFLAQETQY
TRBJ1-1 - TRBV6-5 ASSYYGRWF
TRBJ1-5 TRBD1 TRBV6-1 ASNDRGRQPQH
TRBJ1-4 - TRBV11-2 ASSGGRNEKLF
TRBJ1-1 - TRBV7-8 ASSQGVMTDTEAF
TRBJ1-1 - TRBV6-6 ASSSQGLLTEAF
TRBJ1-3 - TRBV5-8 ASSVILTGNTIY
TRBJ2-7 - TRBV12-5 ASGLGQTYEQY
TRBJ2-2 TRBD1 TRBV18 ASSPAPGQHTGELF
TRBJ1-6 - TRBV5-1 ASSLVPGTNSPLH
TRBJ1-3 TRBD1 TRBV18 ASLRTGNSGNTIY
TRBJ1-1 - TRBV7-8 ASSSQVEAF
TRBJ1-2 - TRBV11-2 ASRLVRGRNYGYT
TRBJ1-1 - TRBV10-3 AISERGGSHTEAF
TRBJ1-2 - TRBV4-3 ASSQDQRGDYGYT
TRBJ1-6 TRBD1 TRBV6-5 ASTPGQIRLDLH
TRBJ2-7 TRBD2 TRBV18 ASSGPELAGGDYEQY
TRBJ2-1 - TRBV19 ASRSIPYNEQF
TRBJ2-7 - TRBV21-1 ASRRDGPYEQY
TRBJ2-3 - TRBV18 ASSPGVTDTQY
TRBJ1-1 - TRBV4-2 ASSSFGPRNTEAF
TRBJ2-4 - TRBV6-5 ASSSSGWAKNIQY